Below are 17 T cell receptor beta chains sequenced from a single sample in a study of a mutant IDH1 vaccine in newly diagnosed glioma. The time point is: week 11, during vaccination. In every dose of vaccine, 300 ug of mutant IDH1 20-mer peptide was given alongside topical imiquimod. Their antigens are not known. TCRdb's copy holds only in-frame clones and misses some; the assay was immunoSEQ multiplex PCR. Here the sample spans tens of thousands of clones, about 88% being singletons. The starting material was PBMCs, obtained from a glioma patient whose treatment included an IDH1 peptide vaccine. The receptors were gathered from a woman aged 45-65 years with glioma.

This chain uses TRBV29-1 with TRBJ2-3; 11 positions agree with TRBD2. This CDR3 spans 14 amino acids. Germline-derived CDR1 and CDR2 are SQVTM and ANQGSEA. J gave up 3 bases and V 1 base, and 0 bases lay outside the gene matches. The CDR3 coding sequence is TGCAGCGTTGAAGGGACTAGCGGGACAGATACGCAGTATTTT. Residues: CSVEGTSGTDTQYF.

J is TRBJ1-4 and V is TRBV14, with D unresolved. Trimming took 4 bases from V and 8 from J, leaving 17 bases between them. The CDR3 totals 15 residues. CDR1 is SGHDN, CDR2 FVKESK, per germline. The CDR3 is CASSPLARGVEKLFF. As DNA, the CDR3 is TGTGCCAGCAGCCCCTTGGCGCGGGGTGTGGAAAAACTGTTTTTT.

The genes are TRBV5-1 and TRBJ2-5; possible D gene TRBD1, 5 bases. This CDR3 is built from 16 residues. The V end lost 4 bases, the J end lost 2 bases, and 18 bases lay between the germline ends. In germline, CDR1 is SGHRS, CDR2 YFSETQ. The CDR3 protein is CASSLGSGKKQETQYF. The CDR3 DNA is TGCGCCAGCAGCCTCGGGTCAGGGAAGAAGCAAGAGACCCAGTACTTC.

The chain is built from TRBV29-1 and TRBJ1-2, with 11 bases that match TRBD1. V lost 3 bases and J lost 8; bases outside the gene matches: 14. CDR1 and CDR2 from the germline V gene are SQVTM and ANQGSEA. CDR3 length equals 16 residues. The CDR3 bases are TGCAGCGTTGACGGGTCCGGGACAGGGGGGGGGAGCGGCTACACCTTC. Protein product: CSVDGSGTGGGSGYTF.

V is TRBV4-1 and J is TRBJ1-1; D is ambiguous. Trimming took off 5 bases at V and 0 bases at J, with 16 bases between the two ends. CDR3 size: 16 residues. Germline lookup yields CDR1 MGHRA and CDR2 YSYEKL. The CDR3 is CASSGLGFLMNTEAFF. In DNA, the CDR3 is TGCGCCAGCAGCGGACTCGGTTTCCTCATGAACACTGAAGCTTTCTTT.

The V call is TRBV10-3, the J call TRBJ1-1, with D unclear. In germline, CDR1 is ENHRY, CDR2 SYGVKD. The CDR3 runs 12 residues. V lost 3 bases to trimming and J lost 10 bases, with 12 bases between them. The CDR3 loop is CAISDIGRVAFF. The DNA for the CDR3 is TGTGCCATCAGTGACATCGGCCGTGTAGCTTTCTTT.

The V and J genes are TRBV6-1 and TRBJ2-5, with a weak D call TRBD2 (6 bases). CDR1 and CDR2 from the germline V gene are MNHNS and SASEGT. This CDR3 contains 14 residues. The ends were cut back, 6 bases at V and 3 bases at J, with 14 bases in the middle. The CDR3 bases are TGTGCCAGCAGCCGGGGACTGATCGAAGAGACCCAGTACTTC. Translating gives CASSRGLIEETQYF.

V gene TRBV2 combines with J gene TRBJ2-5; 7 nucleotides agree with TRBD1. The CDR3 extends over 13 amino acids. Per the germline V gene, CDR1 is SNHLY and CDR2 is FYNNEI. V lost 6 bases, J lost 4 bases, and 5 bases stayed unmatched. The CDR3 spells CASRRDSRETQYF. CDR3 in DNA: TGTGCCAGCAGGAGGGACAGCAGAGAGACCCAGTACTTC.

This clone was counted only a few times. The chain employs TRBV19 and TRBJ1-1; tentative D call: TRBD1 (5 bases). Germline CDR1 and CDR2: LNHDA and SQIVND (reference sequence). The ends were cut back, 7 bases at V and 5 bases at J, with 17 bases in the middle. This CDR3 has 14 amino acids. CDR3 amino acids: CASTTGTPGTEAFF. The CDR3 DNA reads TGTGCCAGTACCACCGGGACCCCGGGGACTGAAGCTTTCTTT.

The chain's CDR3 is CASSLRGGTYNEQFF. The CDR3 nucleotides are TGTGCCAGCAGCTTACGAGGGGGAACGTACAATGAGCAGTTCTTC. V and J are TRBV7-2 and TRBJ2-1; weak D call: TRBD1 (6 bases). The CDR3 covers 15 residues. Germline V lookup: CDR1 SGHTA, CDR2 FQGNSA. V shed 2 bases and J shed 4 bases, with 12 bases lying between them.

The chain couples TRBV21-1 to TRBJ1-2; the table assigns TRBD1, which was not confirmed against the DNA. TRBV21-1 is deemed a pseudogene. The CDR3 consists of 16 residues. The CDR3, as DNA: TGTGCCAGCAGCAAAGCGCACCCAGGCTTTAACTATGGCTACACCTTC. Amino acid sequence: CASSKAHPGFNYGYTF.

CDR3 sequence: CASSPLDRGGGDTQYF. CDR3 nucleotide sequence: TGTGCCAGCAGTCCCCTGGACAGGGGTGGTGGAGATACGCAGTATTTT. The chain couples TRBV27 to TRBJ2-3, with 9 bases that match TRBD1. The CDR3 covers 16 residues. The ends lost 5 bases at V and 5 bases at J; junction bases unmatched: 11. Germline V gene data show CDR1 as MNHEY and CDR2 as SMNVEV (reference sequence).

This chain connects TRBV19 to TRBJ1-1; 8 nucleotides match TRBD1. CDR1 is LNHDA and CDR2 is SQIVND in the germline V gene (reference sequence). The junction had 6 bases not matched to a gene; V was cut back by 7 bases and J by 2 bases. The CDR3 is 14 amino acids. The CDR3 region has the DNA TGTGCCAGTACCTATGGACAGGGCAACACTGAAGCTTTCTTT. Its protein is CASTYGQGNTEAFF.

The chain has TRBV5-4 and TRBJ2-2; possibly TRBD1 or TRBD2 for D (5 bases each). The CDR3 is made up of 15 amino acids. Trimming cost V 4 bases and J 6 bases, with 16 bases left between them. Germline V CDR1 and CDR2: SGHNT, YYREEE (reference sequence). CDR3 nucleotide sequence: TGTGCCAGCAGCACCACGACGATGGGGGCCGGGGAGCTGTTTTTT. Translating it yields CASSTTTMGAGELFF.

The rearrangement links TRBV28 to TRBJ1-4; D unresolved. V was shortened by 7 bases and J by 0 bases, with 3 bases between the two germline ends. The CDR3 is made up of 12 amino acids. From germline, CDR1 is MDHEN and CDR2 SYDVKM. The CDR3 DNA follows: TGTGCCAGCAAAACAACTAATGAAAAACTGTTTTTT. Translated, it gives CASKTTNEKLFF.

The chain links TRBV28 to TRBJ1-2, with D perhaps TRBD1 (5 bases). Germline lookup yields CDR1 MDHEN and CDR2 SYDVKM. CDR3 length equals 15 residues. V was clipped by 6 bases and J by 3 bases, with 17 bases between them. CDR3 DNA: TGTGCCAGCAGCTCATTCCGGGACGGGGACTATGGCTACACCTTC. Amino acid sequence: CASSSFRDGDYGYTF.

The gene calls are TRBV13 and TRBJ2-5, with D hard to call. Looked up from germline, CDR1 is PRHDT and CDR2 is FYEKMQ (reference sequence). V was clipped by 0 bases and J by 6 bases, with 14 bases between them. CDR3 length equals 15 residues. The CDR3 sequence: CASSLGGDPLQTQYF. The CDR3 region has the DNA TGTGCCAGCAGCTTAGGCGGTGACCCCCTCCAGACCCAGTACTTC.